One sample yielded the 29 T cell receptor beta chains listed below, sequenced in a study of cytomegalovirus exposure and HLA in healthy donors. PCR amplification relied on 60 Vbeta primers (plus 13 Jbeta primers). The data were produced by immunoSEQ multiplex PCR, yet TCRdb's version contains in-frame clones alone and is incomplete. This sample carries 100,000 to 150,000 clones, roughly 80% of them seen once, and the ten largest clones take roughly 7%. Sequenced: PBMCs. The receptors originated from a male donor in good health and CMV-seronegative.

The chain carries TRBV6-1 and TRBJ2-7; tentatively, D is TRBD2 (6 bases). CDR1 and CDR2 from the germline V gene are MNHNS and SASEGT. The CDR3 has 16 amino acids. V dropped 0 bases and J dropped 7 bases, with 19 bases sitting between them. CDR3 bases: TGTGCCAGCAGTGAAGCCCTCGGGTCGGGGGTCGGGGAGCAGTACTTC. Residues: CASSEALGSGVGEQYF.

Notes on this clone: Other DNA sequences in this specimen translate into the identical CDR3. The rearrangement joins TRBV30 to TRBJ1-5, with a tentative D call TRBD1 (6 bases). CDR1 GTSNPN and CDR2 SVGIG come from the germline V gene (reference sequence). Trimming removed 0 bases at V and 3 bases at J, with 15 bases between. This CDR3 has 16 residues. The CDR3: CAWSVAQGRYNQPQHF. In DNA form, the CDR3 reads TGTGCCTGGAGTGTAGCCCAGGGGCGATACAATCAGCCCCAGCATTTT.

The chain couples TRBV29-1 to TRBJ2-7; 9 bases are a match to TRBD1. V dropped 6 bases and J dropped 5; count of bases not matched to a gene: 14. Germline V gene lookup returns CDR1 SQVTM and CDR2 ANQGSEA. There are 15 residues in the CDR3. CDR3 nucleotide sequence: TGCAGCGTCCGGGGACAGGGCACCGCTTCCAACGAGCAGTACTTC. Protein product: CSVRGQGTASNEQYF.

The rearrangement links TRBV5-5 to TRBJ2-1; 11 bases fit TRBD2. Germline loops: CDR1 SGHKS, CDR2 YYEKEE (reference sequence). V was clipped by 5 bases and J by 9 bases; unmatched bases: 19. This CDR3 is 18 amino acids long. The CDR3 DNA sequence: TGTGCCAGCAGGCGTCTAGCGGGGGGTGCCAGTTTTTCGTCTGAGCAGTTCTTC. Translated: CASRRLAGGASFSSEQFF.

This chain uses TRBV30 with TRBJ2-5, with TRBD1 identical over 8 bases. The CDR3 runs 13 residues. Germline V gene sequence: CDR1 GTSNPN, CDR2 SVGIG (reference sequence). V lost 4 bases to trimming and J lost 2 bases; unmatched junction nucleotides: 3. The CDR3 DNA reads TGTGCCTGGACAGGGGGCTTACAAGAGACCCAGTACTTC. Translated, it gives CAWTGGLQETQYF.

V gene TRBV28 combines with J gene TRBJ2-1, with TRBD2 matching 14 bases. The CDR3 runs to 16 residues. V lost 5 bases to trimming and J lost 5 bases; unmatched junction nucleotides: 5. Germline CDR1 reads MDHEN; CDR2 reads SYDVKM. The DNA for the CDR3 is TGTGCCAGCAGTATGTGGACTAGCGGGGGGAACAATGAGCAGTTCTTC. It yields the protein CASSMWTSGGNNEQFF.

The chain is built from TRBV7-2 and TRBJ1-5; possible D gene TRBD1, 6 bases. V lost 1 base and J 11 bases, leaving 18 bases between the germline ends. Germline V CDR1 and CDR2: SGHTA, FQGNSA. The CDR3 loop spans 15 amino acids. This CDR3 reads CASSLGAPQSGAQHF. In nucleotides, the CDR3 is TGTGCCAGCAGCTTAGGGGCCCCGCAGTCAGGGGCCCAGCATTTT.

Here the CDR3 DNA reads TGCGCCAGCAGCCAAGATCCCCCGAGCGGGAGATGGGAGACCCAGTACTTC. It translates to CASSQDPPSGRWETQYF. The chain employs TRBV4-1 and TRBJ2-5, with 8 bases identical to TRBD2. Trimming at V came to 0 bases and at J to 5 bases, leaving 11 bases not matched to a gene. The CDR3 runs 17 residues. Germline loops: CDR1 MGHRA, CDR2 YSYEKL.

This chain links TRBV6-1 with TRBJ2-7; 10 bases are a match to TRBD1. CDR3 size: 14 residues. CDR1 is MNHNS and CDR2 is SASEGT in the germline V gene. The V segment lost 6 bases and the J segment 3 bases; nucleotides outside the gene matches: 5. The CDR3 DNA sequence: TGTGCCAGCAGATCCGGGACAGGGGTCTACGAGCAGTACTTC. Translating it yields CASRSGTGVYEQYF.

In its sample, this clone was seen once. The chain has TRBV4-2 and TRBJ2-1, with 13 bases fitting TRBD2. The V gene's germline CDR1 is LGHNA and CDR2 YNFKEQ. This CDR3 is built from 13 residues. Trimming took 10 bases from V and 5 from J; bases not matched to a gene: 2. The CDR3 DNA sequence: TGTGCCACCGGGACTAGCGGGGACAATGAGCAGTTCTTC. This translates into CATGTSGDNEQFF.

The CDR3 region has the DNA TGTGCCAGCAGTTTATCCCTTTTCGAAAAACTGTTTTTT. Its translation is CASSLSLFEKLFF. The chain employs TRBV27 and TRBJ1-4; no clear D gene. Germline V gives CDR1 MNHEY, CDR2 SMNVEV (reference sequence). This CDR3 comprises 13 residues. Trimming cost V 0 bases and J 8 bases, with 7 bases left between them.

The chain employs TRBV7-9 and TRBJ2-2, with a weak D call TRBD2 (6 bases). This CDR3 is 14 amino acids long. CDR1 is SEHNR, CDR2 FQNEAQ, per germline (reference sequence). V lost 3 bases and J lost 5, with 10 bases in between. The CDR3 sequence: CASSFRERTGELFF. CDR3 bases: TGTGCCAGCAGCTTCCGGGAGCGAACCGGGGAGCTGTTTTTT. Full variable domain (missing parts from reference TRBV7-9 and TRBJ2-2): DTGVSQNPRHKITKRGQNVTFRCDPISEHNRLYWYRQTLGQGPEFLTYFQNEAQLEKSRLLSDRFSAERPKGSFSTLEIQRTEQGDSAMYLCASSFRERTGELFFGEGSRLTVL.

V and J are TRBV6-1 and TRBJ1-2, with 8 bases that match TRBD1. This CDR3 is built from 14 residues. Germline V gene lookup returns CDR1 MNHNS and CDR2 SASEGT. V lost 6 bases and J lost 3; bases outside the gene matches: 6. The CDR3 coding sequence is TGTGCCAGCAGGGAAACAGGGGGAGACTATGGCTACACCTTC. Translation: CASRETGGDYGYTF.

The chain recombines TRBV6-6 with TRBJ1-6, with a possible D match to TRBD1 (5 bases). V was trimmed by 5 bases and J by 5 bases, leaving 10 bases between them. This CDR3 has 14 amino acids. Germline CDR1 and CDR2: MNHNY and SVGAGI (reference sequence). CDR3 sequence: CASSDSSNNSPLHF. The CDR3 coding sequence is TGTGCCAGCAGTGACAGTAGTAATAATTCACCCCTCCACTTT.

The table lists this clone with a few counts. The rearrangement links TRBV11-3 to TRBJ2-2; no clear D gene. The CDR3 is 13 residues long. Germline values: CDR1 SGHNT, CDR2 YENEEA. The ends were cut back, 5 bases at V and 7 bases at J, with 11 bases in the middle. CDR3 loop: CASSHTRGGELFF. CDR3 DNA: TGTGCCAGCAGCCACACCCGTGGCGGGGAGCTGTTTTTT.

This chain uses TRBV27 with TRBJ1-2; 11 nucleotides match TRBD1. The CDR3 loop spans 15 amino acids. Germline values: CDR1 MNHEY, CDR2 SMNVEV (reference sequence). The V segment lost 5 bases and the J segment 8 bases; nucleotides outside the gene matches: 10. The DNA for the CDR3 is TGTGCCAGCAGTCTTTACTCGGGACAGGGGGGCGGCTACACCTTC. Encoded protein: CASSLYSGQGGGYTF.

The chain employs TRBV6-6 and TRBJ1-3; maybe TRBD1 (5 bases). Germline CDR1 MNHNY, CDR2 SVGAGI (reference sequence). The CDR3 spans 16 residues. V was clipped by 5 bases and J by 1 base, with 15 bases between them. The CDR3 DNA is TGTGCCAGCAGTGGCGTCCGGGGGGATTCTGGAAACACCATATATTTT. Encoded protein: CASSGVRGDSGNTIYF.

J is TRBJ1-2 and V is TRBV6-5; possible D gene TRBD1, 6 bases. With 4 bases removed from V and 8 bases from J, the gap between germline ends came to 23 bases. CDR1 MNHEY and CDR2 SVGAGI come from the germline V gene. This CDR3 has 16 residues. This CDR3 is CASSSLVSRGGVGYTF. CDR3 nucleotide sequence: TGTGCCAGCAGTTCCCTCGTGAGCAGGGGCGGTGTGGGCTACACCTTC.

The CDR3 spells CAISDSPGYEQYF. CDR3 sequence (DNA): TGTGCCATCAGTGACAGTCCGGGCTACGAGCAGTACTTC. The genes are TRBV10-3 and TRBJ2-7; D call uncertain. Trimming left V 3 bases short and J 3 bases short, with 9 bases between. In germline, CDR1 is ENHRY, CDR2 SYGVKD. The CDR3 contains 13 residues.

Written as DNA, the CDR3 is TGTGCCTGGACAGTGGGCAATCAGCCCCAGCATTTT. Its protein is CAWTVGNQPQHF. The genes are TRBV30 and TRBJ1-5; unclear D gene. V gave up 4 bases and J gave up 2 bases, with 6 bases separating them. This CDR3 region has 12 residues. CDR1 is GTSNPN, CDR2 SVGIG, per germline (reference sequence).

The J gene is TRBJ1-2, the V gene TRBV7-2, with D perhaps TRBD1 (6 bases). Germline V gene sequence: CDR1 SGHTA, CDR2 FQGNSA. The germline V and J ends were trimmed by 0 bases and 5 bases, with 10 bases remaining between them. The CDR3 contains 14 residues. The CDR3, as DNA: TGTGCCAGCAGCTTAGCGCTTACAGGGTATGGCTACACCTTC. Translated: CASSLALTGYGYTF.

This chain joins TRBV20-1 and TRBJ2-1; D gene ambiguous. V lost 4 bases and J 7 bases, leaving 5 bases between the germline ends. This CDR3 is built from 10 residues. Germline CDR1 reads DFQATT; CDR2 reads SNEGSKA (reference sequence). CDR3 amino acids: CSAKSNEQFF. In DNA, the CDR3 is TGCAGTGCTAAATCTAATGAGCAGTTCTTC.

V gene TRBV5-4 combines with J gene TRBJ2-1, with TRBD1 matching over 7 bases. The CDR3 sequence is 15 residues long. V gave up 2 bases and J gave up 9 bases; unmatched junction bases: 11. From germline, CDR1 is SGHNT and CDR2 YYREEE (reference sequence). This chain's CDR3 is CASSLGQAAEREQFF. CDR3 nucleotides: TGTGCCAGCAGCTTAGGACAGGCAGCGGAGCGTGAGCAGTTCTTC.

V gene TRBV9 combines with J gene TRBJ1-6, with 9 bases fitting TRBD1. Germline V gene data show CDR1 as SGDLS and CDR2 as YYNGEE. V lost 4 bases, J lost 8 bases, and 10 bases stayed unmatched. This CDR3 comprises 16 residues. The CDR3 loop reads CASSQPGTGLHSPLHF. The CDR3 coding sequence is TGTGCCAGCAGCCAGCCGGGGACAGGGCTACATTCACCCCTCCACTTT. Filled out from reference TRBV9 and TRBJ1-6, the complete variable domain reads DSGVTQTPKHLITATGQRVTLRCSPRSGDLSVYWYQQSLDQGLQFLIQYYNGEERAKGNILERFSAQQFPDLHSELNLSSLELGDSALYFCASSQPGTGLHSPLHFGNGTRLTVT.

The gene calls are TRBV11-2 and TRBJ2-2, with 13 bases matching TRBD2. Per the germline V gene, CDR1 is SGHAT and CDR2 is FQNNGV. This CDR3 spans 18 amino acids. The junction had 7 bases not matched to a gene; V was cut back by 5 bases and J by 1 base. CDR3 protein: CASSRRLAGGQNTGELFF. The CDR3 DNA reads TGTGCCAGCAGCCGTAGACTAGCGGGGGGCCAGAACACCGGGGAGCTGTTTTTT.

The rearrangement joins TRBV6-1 to TRBJ1-5; D remains unclear. CDR1 is MNHNS, CDR2 SASEGT, per germline. Trimming shortened V by 4 bases and J by 3 bases, and 13 bases separated the two germline ends. The CDR3 sequence is 15 residues long. CDR3 coding DNA: TGTGCCAGCAGTGCCCCGGGAGGGAACAATCAGCCCCAGCATTTT. Protein: CASSAPGGNNQPQHF.

The table lists this clone with a few counts. V and J are TRBV6-1 and TRBJ2-2, with 9 bases matching TRBD1. CDR3 length: 15 amino acids. The germline CDR1 and CDR2 sequences are MNHNS and SASEGT. The junction had 7 bases not matched to a gene; V was cut back by 6 bases and J by 5 bases. The CDR3, as DNA: TGTGCCAGCAGCCCGACAGGGGGAGATACCGGGGAGCTGTTTTTT. Amino acids: CASSPTGGDTGELFF.

The chain has TRBV27 and TRBJ2-7; D might be TRBD1 (5 bases). CDR1 is MNHEY and CDR2 is SMNVEV in the germline V gene (reference sequence). The germline V and J ends were trimmed by 2 bases and 3 bases, with 8 bases remaining between them. CDR3 length: 13 amino acids. CDR3 residues: CASSLDSHYEQYF. The CDR3 nucleotides are TGTGCCAGCAGTTTAGACAGCCACTACGAGCAGTACTTC.

Here the CDR3 DNA reads TGTGCCAGCTCACTCTCAGGGGACGTCTCCTACGAGCAGTACTTC. Translating gives CASSLSGDVSYEQYF. This chain links TRBV18 with TRBJ2-7; a weak D match, TRBD1 (6 bases). V lost 4 bases and J lost 0, with 13 bases in between. The CDR3 totals 15 residues. The germline gives CDR1 KGHSH, CDR2 LQKENI.